These T cell receptor beta chains were read from a single sample in a study of PD-L1 blockade in urothelial cancer. The repertoire was sequenced with immunoSEQ multiplex PCR; TCRdb's copy has only in-frame clones and lacks some. The sample includes some 80,000 clones, 70% to 90% of them seen just once. The sequencing used PBMCs, collected around atezolizumab (anti-PD-L1) treatment. These receptors came from a man aged 35-49 years with urothelial cancer. Each CDR3 is given with its conserved first and last residue. A D gene is named only where the DNA matches it firmly. Size values are once, few and many counts, or a class for expanded clones, and some rows have none.

TRBJ1-1	TRBV6-5	-	TRBD1	CASSSFSGGAGSEAFF	TGTGCCAGCAGTTCCTTTTCAGGGGGCGCAGGTTCTGAAGCTTTCTTT
TRBJ1-4	TRBV5-4	-	-	CASSGGAREKLFF	TGTGCCAGCAGCGGTGGGGCCCGAGAAAAACTGTTTTTT
TRBJ2-3	TRBV4-3	-	-	CASSQEILGGVRQYF	TGCGCCAGCAGCCAAGAGATTCTAGGGGGGGTTCGGCAGTATTTT
TRBJ2-1	TRBV9	-	-	CASSPQDAEQFF	TGTGCCAGCAGCCCACAGGACGCTGAGCAGTTCTTC
TRBJ2-7	TRBV13	-	TRBD1	CASSLLTGQSYEQYF	TGTGCCAGCAGCCTGCTTACGGGACAGTCATACGAGCAGTACTTC
TRBJ1-2	TRBV10-3	-	-	CAIMEIPNYGYTF	TGTGCCATCATGGAGATACCTAACTATGGCTACACCTTC
TRBJ2-3	TRBV28	-	TRBD2	CASELAGGSGTQYF	TGTGCCAGCGAATTAGCGGGAGGCAGCGGTACGCAGTATTTT
TRBJ2-7	TRBV27	-	TRBD1	CASSPDYRGQGEYEQYF	TGTGCCAGCAGTCCTGATTATAGGGGGCAGGGTGAGTACGAGCAGTACTTC
TRBJ1-2	TRBV5-1	-	-	CASSFEGPNYGYTF	TGCGCCAGCAGCTTCGAGGGTCCTAACTATGGCTACACCTTC
TRBJ2-7	TRBV6-4	-	TRBD2	CASRAPSGRHRGEQYF	TGTGCCAGCAGGGCCCCTAGCGGGAGACATCGAGGCGAGCAGTACTTC
TRBJ2-1	TRBV28	-	-	CASRAFSLDNEQFF	TGTGCCAGCAGAGCCTTCTCTCTCGACAATGAGCAGTTCTTC
TRBJ1-4	TRBV18	-	TRBD1	CASSPSRTGGSEKLFF	TGTGCCAGCTCACCAAGTAGAACAGGGGGAAGTGAAAAACTGTTTTTT
TRBJ2-7	TRBV7-2	few	TRBD1	CASSSQGAYEQYF	TGTGCCAGCAGCTCACAGGGGGCCTACGAGCAGTACTTC
TRBJ1-4	TRBV28	once	-	CASSFPGGGEKLFF	TGTGCCAGCAGTTTTCCCGGCGGTGGTGAAAAACTGTTTTTT
TRBJ2-3	TRBV5-4	-	-	CASNYWSTDTQYF	TGTGCCAGCAACTATTGGTCCACAGATACGCAGTATTTT
TRBJ2-6	TRBV5-1	-	-	CASSFGTFPSSGANVLTF	TGCGCCAGCAGCTTTGGGACTTTTCCCTCCTCTGGGGCCAACGTCCTGACTTTC
TRBJ2-7	TRBV5-1	once	-	CASSDYEQYF	TGCGCCAGCTCAGATTACGAGCAGTACTTC
TRBJ2-5	TRBV21-1	-	-	CASSRKPQGALVVEETQYF	TGTGCCAGCAGTAGAAAACCACAGGGGGCGCTAGTTGTTGAGGAGACCCAGTACTTC
TRBJ2-7	TRBV7-2	-	TRBD1	CASSPYRGYEQYF	TGTGCCAGCAGCCCTTACAGGGGCTACGAGCAGTACTTC
TRBJ2-3	TRBV29-1	once	TRBD2	CSVEEEAGAVDTQYF	TGCAGCGTTGAAGAAGAGGCGGGAGCTGTAGATACGCAGTATTTT
TRBJ2-2	TRBV15	once	-	CATSRDPGAGELFF	TGTGCCACCAGCAGAGACCCGGGGGCCGGGGAGCTGTTTTTT
TRBJ2-7	TRBV11-1	-	TRBD2	CASSPGLAGEQYF	TGTGCCAGCAGCCCAGGACTAGCGGGAGAGCAGTACTTC
TRBJ2-7	TRBV19	-	TRBD2	CASSGLAGRYEQYF	TGTGCCAGTTCCGGACTAGCGGGTAGATACGAGCAGTACTTC
TRBJ2-7	TRBV11-2	-	-	CASSLLQSYEQYF	TGTGCCAGCAGCTTATTACAGTCCTACGAGCAGTACTTC
TRBJ1-2	TRBV28	-	-	CASSHEQGPYGYTF	TGTGCCAGCAGCCACGAACAGGGTCCATATGGCTACACCTTC
TRBJ2-5	TRBV19	-	-	CASSSRTKREAQYF	TGTGCCAGTAGTAGCCGAACAAAAAGGGAGGCCCAGTACTTC
TRBJ1-2	TRBV4-3	-	TRBD1	CASSQATGRVDRGWIDYGYTF	TGCGCCAGCAGCCAAGCCACGGGCCGGGTGGACAGGGGGTGGATCGACTATGGCTACACCTTC
TRBJ2-7	TRBV15	-	TRBD2	CATRRGTDYEQYF	TGTGCCACCAGGCGGGGGACCGACTACGAGCAGTACTTC
TRBJ2-1	TRBV5-6	-	-	CASSLGPLGHNEQFF	TGTGCCAGCAGCTTGGGACCCCTGGGGCACAATGAGCAGTTCTTC
TRBJ2-1	TRBV4-3	-	TRBD2	CASSQILRAGGEQFF	TGCGCCAGCAGCCAAATCCTGAGGGCGGGAGGAGAGCAGTTCTTC
TRBJ2-7	TRBV29-1	-	TRBD1	CSVEIDRGAYEQYF	TGCAGCGTTGAAATCGACAGGGGAGCCTACGAGCAGTACTTC
TRBJ2-7	TRBV2	-	-	CAKTGNVSYEQYF	TGTGCCAAAACAGGGAACGTTAGTTACGAGCAGTACTTC
TRBJ2-2	TRBV4-3	-	-	CASSRGTGGTGELFF	TGCGCCAGCAGCCGGGGGACTGGGGGGACCGGGGAGCTGTTTTTT
TRBJ1-5	TRBV6-1	once	TRBD1	CASNGQGSGNQPQHF	TGTGCCAGCAATGGACAGGGCTCGGGCAATCAGCCCCAGCATTTT
TRBJ1-4	TRBV28	-	-	CASSDPRGINEKLFF	TGTGCCAGCAGTGACCCGAGGGGGATCAATGAAAAACTGTTTTTT
TRBJ1-1	TRBV27	-	-	CASSYPGNTEAFF	TGTGCCAGCAGTTACCCAGGGAACACTGAAGCTTTCTTT
TRBJ2-7	TRBV7-2	-	-	CASSLLTGHQYEQYF	TGTGCCAGCAGCTTACTTACGGGACACCAATACGAGCAGTACTTC
TRBJ1-5	TRBV28	-	-	CASSVAGRTQPQHF	TGTGCCAGCAGCGTAGCGGGCAGGACTCAGCCCCAGCATTTT
TRBJ2-7	TRBV5-1	-	-	CASSSGAIYEQYF	TGCGCCAGCAGCTCAGGGGCGATATACGAGCAGTACTTC
TRBJ2-5	TRBV5-4	-	-	CASSFVGGKETQYF	TGTGCCAGCAGCTTCGTGGGGGGTAAAGAGACCCAGTACTTC
TRBJ1-1	TRBV7-3	once	-	CASSPGDRWGTEAFF	TGTGCCAGCAGCCCGGGCGACAGGTGGGGTACTGAAGCTTTCTTT
TRBJ1-3	TRBV5-6	-	-	CASSLARTGGDTIYF	TGTGCCAGCAGCTTGGCCAGGACTGGTGGAGACACCATATATTTT
TRBJ2-5	TRBV11-2	-	-	CASSLVGGLGETQYF	TGTGCCAGCAGCTTAGTTGGGGGGTTGGGAGAGACCCAGTACTTC